This entry features one TCR beta chain sequence. What it recognizes is unknown. The CDR3 is 17 amino acids. Per germline, CDR1 SGHVS and CDR2 FNYEAQ. V was trimmed by 1 base and J by 0 bases, leaving 13 bases between them. Preparation of the TCRbeta library was carried out with unique molecular identifiers. TCRdb re-called the PCR reads through MiXCR, storing one row per CDR3 protein. The data show about 240,000 distinct CDR3 sequences, roughly 25% seen once. The data were taken from a study of T-cell reconstitution after alpha-beta-depleted transplantation in children. Notes on the study in general: The origin of high day-60 TCRbeta diversity in some patients lay in surviving recipient T cells and thymic progenitors. Newly made T cells mostly supplied T-cell counts and diversity one year after transplant. Reportedly, roughly two months post-transplant, alpha-beta T cells arose from several hundred expanded graft clones.

The rearrangement uses TRBV7-6 and TRBJ2-1, with unresolved D. The sequenced sample was PBMCs, obtained before TCRalphabeta/CD19-depleted stem cell transplant. This clonotype originated in a girl aged 2 to 10 with Fanconi anemia, due to receive a stem cell transplant. This CDR3 reads CASSLGSASSSYNEQFF. The CDR3 nucleotides read TGTGCCAGCAGCTTAGGCTCAGCCTCCAGCTCCTACAATGAGCAGTTCTTC.